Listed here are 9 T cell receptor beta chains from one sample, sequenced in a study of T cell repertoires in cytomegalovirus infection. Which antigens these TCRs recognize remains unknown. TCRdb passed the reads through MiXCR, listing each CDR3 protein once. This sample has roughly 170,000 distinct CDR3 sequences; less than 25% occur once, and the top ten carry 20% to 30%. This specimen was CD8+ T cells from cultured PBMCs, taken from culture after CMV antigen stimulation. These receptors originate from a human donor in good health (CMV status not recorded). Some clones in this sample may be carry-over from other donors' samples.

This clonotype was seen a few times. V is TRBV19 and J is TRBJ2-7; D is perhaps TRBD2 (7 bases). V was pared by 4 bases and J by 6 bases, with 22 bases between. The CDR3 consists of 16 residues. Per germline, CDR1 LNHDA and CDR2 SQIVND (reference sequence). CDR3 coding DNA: TGTGCCAGTAGTACCGTCACAGGGCCTAGCGGAATCGAGCAGTACTTC. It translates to CASSTVTGPSGIEQYF.

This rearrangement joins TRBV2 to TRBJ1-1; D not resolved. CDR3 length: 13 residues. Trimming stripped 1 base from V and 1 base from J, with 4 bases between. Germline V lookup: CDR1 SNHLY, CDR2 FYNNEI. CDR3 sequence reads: CASSEEGNTEAFF. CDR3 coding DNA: TGTGCCAGCAGTGAAGAGGGGAACACTGAAGCTTTCTTT.

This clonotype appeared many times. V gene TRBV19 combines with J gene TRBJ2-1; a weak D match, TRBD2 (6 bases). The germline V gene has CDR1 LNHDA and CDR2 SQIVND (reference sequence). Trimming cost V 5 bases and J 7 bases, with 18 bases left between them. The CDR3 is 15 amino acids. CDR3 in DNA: TGTGCCAGTAGTCTATGGGGGGACGGCGGGAATGAGCAGTTCTTC. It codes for CASSLWGDGGNEQFF.

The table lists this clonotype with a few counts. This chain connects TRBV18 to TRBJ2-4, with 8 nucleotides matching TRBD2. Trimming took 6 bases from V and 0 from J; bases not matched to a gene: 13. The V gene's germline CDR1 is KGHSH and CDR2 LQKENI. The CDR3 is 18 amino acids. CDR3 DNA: TGTGCCAGCTCCCCTAAGGACCAGCGGGGGATAGCCAAAAACATTCAGTACTTC. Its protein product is CASSPKDQRGIAKNIQYF.

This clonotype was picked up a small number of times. The CDR3 here is CASSLVTSGGYQETQYF. As DNA, the CDR3 is TGTGCCAGCAGCTTAGTTACTAGCGGGGGTTACCAAGAGACCCAGTACTTC. This chain connects TRBV11-2 to TRBJ2-5, with TRBD2 matching over 11 bases. V gave up 1 base and J gave up 0 bases; unmatched junction bases: 4. The germline V gene has CDR1 SGHAT and CDR2 FQNNGV. The length of the CDR3 is 17 residues.

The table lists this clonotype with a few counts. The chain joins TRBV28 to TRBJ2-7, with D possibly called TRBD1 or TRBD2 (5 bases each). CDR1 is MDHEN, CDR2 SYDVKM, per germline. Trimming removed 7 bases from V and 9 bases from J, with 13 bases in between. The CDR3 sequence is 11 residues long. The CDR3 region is CASTSGSWQYF. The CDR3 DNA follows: TGTGCCAGCACCTCAGGGAGTTGGCAGTACTTC.

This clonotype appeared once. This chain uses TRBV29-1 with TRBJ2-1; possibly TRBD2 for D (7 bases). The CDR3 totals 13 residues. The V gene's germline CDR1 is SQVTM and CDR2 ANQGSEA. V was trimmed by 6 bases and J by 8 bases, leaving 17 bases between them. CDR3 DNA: TGCAGCGTGTGGGGGCAGGGGAGGGATGAGCAGTTCTTC. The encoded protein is CSVWGQGRDEQFF.

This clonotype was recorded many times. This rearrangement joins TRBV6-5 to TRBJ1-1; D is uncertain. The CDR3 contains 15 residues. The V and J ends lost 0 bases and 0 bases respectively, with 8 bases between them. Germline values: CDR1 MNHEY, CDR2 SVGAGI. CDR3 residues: CASSYSATMNTEAFF. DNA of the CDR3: TGTGCCAGCAGTTACTCTGCAACGATGAACACTGAAGCTTTCTTT.

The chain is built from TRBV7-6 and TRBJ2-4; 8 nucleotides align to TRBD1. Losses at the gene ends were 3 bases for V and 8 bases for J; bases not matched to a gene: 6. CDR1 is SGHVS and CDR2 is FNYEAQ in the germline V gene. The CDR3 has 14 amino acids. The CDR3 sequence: CASSLRTGGDIQYF. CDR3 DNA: TGTGCCAGCAGCTTGAGAACAGGGGGAGACATTCAGTACTTC. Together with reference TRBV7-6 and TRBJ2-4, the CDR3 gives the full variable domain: GAGVSQSPRYKVTKRGQDVALRCDPISGHVSLYWYRQALGQGPEFLTYFNYEAQQDKSGLPNDRFSAERPEGSISTLTIQRTEQRDSAMYRCASSLRTGGDIQYFGAGTRLSVL.